These 13 T cell receptor beta chains were sequenced from one sample in a study of shared clonotypes between healthy human individuals. The table came from immunoSEQ multiplex PCR; TCRdb's copy has only in-frame clones and leaves some out. The sample yields fewer than 600,000 clones, 70% to 80% seen once. The sequenced material came from PBMCs. These receptors all stem from a woman between 35 and 50 years old in good health. Some clones in this sample may be carry-over from other donors' samples.

This sequence joins TRBV14 and TRBJ2-7; D call uncertain. The germline CDR1 and CDR2 sequences are SGHDN and FVKESK. V shed 2 bases and J shed 0 bases, with 11 bases lying between them. The CDR3 totals 15 residues. This chain's CDR3 is CASSQIAANSYEQYF. The CDR3 DNA reads TGTGCCAGCAGCCAAATAGCCGCGAACTCCTACGAGCAGTACTTC. The full variable domain, completed using reference TRBV14 and TRBJ2-7, is EAGVTQFPSHSVIEKGQTVTLRCDPISGHDNLYWYRRVMGKEIKFLLHFVKESKQDESGMPNNRFLAERTGGTYSTLKVQPAELEDSGVYFCASSQIAANSYEQYFGPGTRLTVT.

The chain carries TRBV11-2 and TRBJ2-1, with 11 nucleotides matching TRBD2. CDR1 and CDR2 (germline): SGHAT, FQNNGV. V dropped 5 bases and J dropped 15; count of bases not matched to a gene: 9. The CDR3 consists of 13 residues. CDR3 residues: CASSASGRRGGFF. Here the CDR3 DNA reads TGTGCCAGCAGCGCTAGCGGGAGGAGGGGGGGGTTCTTC.

The chain links TRBV25-1 to TRBJ1-2; D is perhaps TRBD1 (5 bases). CDR3 length equals 12 residues. From germline, CDR1 is MGHDK and CDR2 SYGVNS. The ends were cut back, 3 bases at V and 8 bases at J, with 10 bases in the middle. The CDR3 loop is CASSEGRVGYTF. CDR3 in DNA: TGTGCCAGCAGTGAGGGGCGGGTCGGCTACACCTTC.

J is TRBJ2-3 and V is TRBV10-3, with 7 bases lining up with TRBD2. Germline CDR1 is ENHRY and CDR2 is SYGVKD. The CDR3 loop spans 12 amino acids. V was clipped by 8 bases and J by 1 base; unmatched bases: 0. The CDR3 DNA reads TGTGCCATCCGGGAGGGCACAGATACGCAGTATTTT. Translated: CAIREGTDTQYF.

This chain connects TRBV19 to TRBJ2-6; D not certain. V lost 3 bases and J 0 bases, leaving 9 bases between the germline ends. This CDR3 contains 16 residues. The germline CDR1 and CDR2 sequences are LNHDA and SQIVND (reference sequence). The chain's CDR3 is CASSIRAPSGANVLTF. The DNA for the CDR3 is TGTGCCAGTAGTATCCGGGCGCCCTCTGGGGCCAACGTCCTGACTTTC.

The chain joins TRBV27 to TRBJ2-2; D is ambiguous. Germline V lookup: CDR1 MNHEY, CDR2 SMNVEV (reference sequence). The CDR3 spans 14 residues. The V end lost 0 bases, the J end lost 4 bases, and 6 bases lay between the germline ends. In DNA form, the CDR3 reads TGTGCCAGCAGTTTATCGGACCTCACCGGGGAGCTGTTTTTT. As protein: CASSLSDLTGELFF.

V gene TRBV9 combines with J gene TRBJ1-2; D gene uncertain. Trimming shortened V by 0 bases and J by 0 bases, and 15 bases separated the two germline ends. This CDR3 has 17 residues. Per germline, CDR1 SGDLS and CDR2 YYNGEE. The CDR3: CASSVGPSGDANYGYTF. Here the CDR3 DNA reads TGTGCCAGCAGCGTAGGACCATCAGGTGATGCTAACTATGGCTACACCTTC.

The rearrangement joins TRBV6-4 to TRBJ2-3; 8 bases map to TRBD2. V trimming: 2 bases; J trimming: 3 bases; junction bases outside the gene matches: 4. The germline gives CDR1 MRHNA, CDR2 SNTAGT. The CDR3 consists of 15 residues. The CDR3 DNA reads TGTGCCAGCAGTGACGAGGGACTAGTAACAGATACGCAGTATTTT. Amino acid sequence: CASSDEGLVTDTQYF.

This clone was seen only once. The genes are TRBV27 and TRBJ1-1, with D maybe TRBD1 (5 bases). CDR3 length: 12 residues. Germline V gene data show CDR1 as MNHEY and CDR2 as SMNVEV (reference sequence). V lost 6 bases to trimming and J lost 7 bases, with 12 bases between them. This CDR3 is CASSLRVGEAFF. The CDR3 DNA sequence: TGTGCCAGCAGCCTCAGGGTGGGTGAAGCTTTCTTT.

The chain carries TRBV7-6 and TRBJ2-1; 9 nucleotides align to TRBD1. CDR3 length equals 16 residues. The V gene end was trimmed by 6 bases and the J gene end by 7 bases; junction bases not matched to a gene: 13. CDR1 is SGHVS and CDR2 is FNYEAQ in the germline V gene. In DNA form, the CDR3 reads TGTGCCAGCAGTGTAAAGTTACAGGGGGCGCTTAATGAGCAGTTCTTC. This encodes CASSVKLQGALNEQFF. The full variable domain, completed using reference TRBV7-6 and TRBJ2-1, is GAGVSQSPRYKVTKRGQDVALRCDPISGHVSLYWYRQALGQGPEFLTYFNYEAQQDKSGLPNDRFSAERPEGSISTLTIQRTEQRDSAMYRCASSVKLQGALNEQFFGPGTRLTVL.

The chain employs TRBV6-6 and TRBJ2-1, with D hard to call. The CDR3 is 13 amino acids. Trimming took off 8 bases at V and 15 bases at J, with 23 bases between the two ends. Looked up from germline, CDR1 is MNHNY and CDR2 is SVGAGI (reference sequence). CDR3 amino acids: CASQRTAGRFPFF. The CDR3 DNA is TGTGCCAGCCAAAGAACCGCAGGTCGTTTCCCGTTCTTC.

The V and J genes are TRBV28 and TRBJ1-5; 11 nucleotides align to TRBD1. J was trimmed by 6 bases and V by 2 bases; bases with no gene match: 12. The CDR3 covers 18 residues. Germline V gene sequence: CDR1 MDHEN, CDR2 SYDVKM. The CDR3 protein is CASSLTGTGGGFGQPQHF. DNA for the CDR3: TGTGCCAGCAGTTTAACCGGGACAGGGGGAGGTTTTGGTCAGCCCCAGCATTTT.

The chain combines TRBV5-1 with TRBJ2-2, with D unresolved. CDR1 SGHRS and CDR2 YFSETQ come from the germline V gene. The V end was cut by 1 base, the J end by 4 bases, with 11 bases between. This CDR3 has 15 residues. CDR3 nucleotides: TGCGCCAGCAGCTTGCAAAGCTTCGGCACCGGGGAGCTGTTTTTT. It specifies CASSLQSFGTGELFF.